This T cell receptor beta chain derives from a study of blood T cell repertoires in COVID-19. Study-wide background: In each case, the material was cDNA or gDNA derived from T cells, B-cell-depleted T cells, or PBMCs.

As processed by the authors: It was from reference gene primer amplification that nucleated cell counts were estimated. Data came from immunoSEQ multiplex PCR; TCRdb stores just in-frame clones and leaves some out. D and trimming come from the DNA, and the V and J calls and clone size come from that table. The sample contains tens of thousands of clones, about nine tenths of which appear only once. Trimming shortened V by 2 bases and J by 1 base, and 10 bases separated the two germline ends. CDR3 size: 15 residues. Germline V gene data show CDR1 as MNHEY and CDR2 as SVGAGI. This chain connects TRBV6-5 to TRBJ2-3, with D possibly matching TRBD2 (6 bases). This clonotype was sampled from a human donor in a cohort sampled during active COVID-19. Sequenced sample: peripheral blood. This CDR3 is CASSYGWGGTDTQYF. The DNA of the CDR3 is TGTGCCAGCAGTTACGGGTGGGGGGGCACAGATACGCAGTATTTT.